This T cell receptor (beta chain) was identified during a study of T cells after posttransplantation cyclophosphamide. Study-wide findings and caveats: Donor CD8+ memory clones often dominated recipient blood repertoires at later times. Recipient CMV seropositivity and CMV reactivation strongly tracked TRB clonality.

The repertoire was sequenced with immunoSEQ multiplex PCR; TCRdb's copy has only in-frame clones and lacks some. The data show 40,000 to 60,000 clones, none appearing only once, with roughly 2% held by the ten largest. This clone was seen repeatedly, ten times or more. What it binds is not known. The CDR3 consists of 17 residues. V trimming: 8 bases; J trimming: 8 bases; junction bases outside the gene matches: 17. Germline lookup yields CDR1 SQVTM and CDR2 ANQGSEA. The source is a man aged 35-49 years in good health, CMV-negative, and a related stem cell transplant donor. Sequencing used PBMCs. The V call is TRBV29-1, the J call TRBJ2-1; TRBD2 agrees at 14 bases. The CDR3 is CSSEGTSGSLSIDEQFF. The CDR3 nucleotides are TGCAGCTCCGAGGGGACTAGCGGGAGTTTGTCAATCGATGAGCAGTTCTTC.